This entry features one T cell receptor (beta chain) sequence. Its cognate antigen has yet to be identified. No base quality values were provided; no much bigger clone lies one nucleotide off. The donors were some 39 Caucasian individuals from Russia, aged roughly 6 to 90 years, who were systemically healthy. Ten milliliters of peripheral blood were drawn from each donor into EDTA-treated Vacutainer tubes. Ficoll-Paque density-gradient centrifugation was used to isolate PBMCs, with at least 6.5 million per sample. Trizol reagent was used to extract total RNA from PBMCs, with at least 5.5 micrograms per sample. Naive CD45RAhigh/CD27high T cell percentages were measured by flow cytometry on a PBMC aliquot from every donor. The sample is drawn from a study of blood T cells in healthy people across ages (dated by TCRdb to the mid-2010s). Study-wide context: In model experiments, template switching captured roughly one uniquely barcoded TCR beta cDNA molecule for every two T cells. Age-related changes in TCR beta repertoire diversity were measured in the study by deep sequencing normalized with unique cDNA molecular identifiers. Donors were grouped into four age groups: young (average 16 years), middle-aged (around 39), aged (around 56) and long-lived (approximately 78). Donors of different ages were randomly distributed across sequencing lanes to avoid experimental bias. The study analyzed two additional independent replicas of 1 million unique cDNA reads from the same blood draw for two donors, one aged 18 to 30 and one aged 80 or older. General conclusions and limits of the study: Compared with the aged group, more naive CD4+ T cells, fewer expanded clones and increased TCR diversity were shown by the long-lived group, suggesting age selection. Total diversity estimates from one million sequenced T cells were considered lower bounds and underestimates. Observed TCR beta diversity correlated strongly with the percentage of naive T cells measured by flow cytometry. Because the CMV infection status of the donors was unknown, age-related changes in expanded clonotypes may potentially have been confounded. Conclusive comparison of naive and antigen-experienced compartments was prevented by the profiling of bulk unsorted PBMCs. Observed TCR beta diversity per million T cells fell roughly linearly with age, and a significant reduction was already apparent by age around 39.

Its CDR3 holds 15 amino acids, cysteine through phenylalanine. The DNA shown is the 45-base CDR3, in frame from base 1. The germline V gene gives CDR1 as SGHTA and CDR2 as FQGTGA. Preparation of the library involved 5' RACE. Sequenced using an Illumina HiSeq 2500. A second PCR of roughly 7 to 11 cycles was performed with a sample-barcoded 5' primer and a J-beta primer mix. Each TCR beta cDNA molecule received a unique molecular identifier from a template-switch 5' adaptor carrying 12 random nucleotides. Each sample yielded at least 2.5 million CDR3-containing paired-end reads. All of the RNA was converted into first-strand cDNA using the Mint cDNA synthesis kit, with a TRBC-specific oligonucleotide serving as the primer. After uracil-DNA glycosylase treatment, a first 18-cycle PCR used universal primers M1SS and BC2_uni_R on all cDNA. Per the authors' processing: Each sample was normalized by randomly selecting 1 million high-quality reads, each carrying a distinct molecular identifier. Reads sharing molecular identifiers were discarded rather than binned into consensus sequences. MiTCR, with a Q25 quality threshold and the strictest error-elimination algorithm, was used for CDR3 identification, clonotype clustering and error correction. A nonparametric unseen species model with Euler transformation was used to estimate a lower bound on total TCR beta diversity. The public reads were reprocessed in TCRdb via fastp at Q25 and MiXCR, keeping in-frame beta chains. All rows with the same CDR3 protein become a single entry with the most common DNA and genes. These V and J calls are TCRdb output, not the study's own analysis. This sample gives some 1.7 million distinct CDR3 sequences in total; roughly 28% of them show up just once. Of the sample, about 7.7% is held by the ten largest clones.

The material sequenced was blood. The sequence was obtained from a woman in her twenties or thirties in good health. The chain links TRBV7-3 with TRBJ2-1; a confident D gene designation cannot be given. The assigned J gene may be wrong: the sequence end matches TRBJ2-7 better. The sequenced DNA is TGTGCCAGCAGCCGCGCTTATACAACCTACAATGAGCAGTACTTC. Its translation is CASSRAYTTYNEQYF.